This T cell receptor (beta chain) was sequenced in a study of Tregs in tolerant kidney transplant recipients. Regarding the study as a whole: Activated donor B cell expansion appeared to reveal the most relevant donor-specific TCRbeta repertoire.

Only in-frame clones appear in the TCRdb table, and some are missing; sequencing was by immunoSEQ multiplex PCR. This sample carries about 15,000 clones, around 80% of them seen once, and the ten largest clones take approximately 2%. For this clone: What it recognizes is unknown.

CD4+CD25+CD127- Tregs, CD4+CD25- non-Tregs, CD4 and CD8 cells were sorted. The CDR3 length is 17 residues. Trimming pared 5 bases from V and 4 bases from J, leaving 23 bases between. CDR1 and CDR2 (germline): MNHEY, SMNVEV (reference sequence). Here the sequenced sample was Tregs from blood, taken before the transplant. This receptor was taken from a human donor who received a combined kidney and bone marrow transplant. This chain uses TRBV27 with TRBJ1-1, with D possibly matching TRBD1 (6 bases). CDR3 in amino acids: CASSPQGQKLSSTEAFF. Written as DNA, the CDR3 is TGTGCCAGCAGTCCCCAGGGGCAGAAATTGTCGAGCACTGAAGCTTTCTTT.